The next 7 T cell receptor beta chains were all read from a single sample in a study of blood T cell repertoires in COVID-19. The repertoire was sequenced with immunoSEQ multiplex PCR; TCRdb's copy has only in-frame clones and lacks some. The sample shows 75,000 to 95,000 clones, about nine tenths of them seen only once. The sample was peripheral blood. All receptors come from a human donor in a cohort sampled during active COVID-19.

V is TRBV11-2 and J is TRBJ1-1; TRBD1 matches at 9 bases. CDR1 is SGHAT, CDR2 FQNNGV, per germline. The CDR3 totals 15 residues. With V trimmed by 4 bases and J by 4 bases, 7 bases remained unmatched. The CDR3 bases are TGTGCCAGCAGCTCCCCGACAGGGGGTGGCACTGAAGCTTTCTTT. Its protein product is CASSSPTGGGTEAFF.

The V gene is TRBV3-1 (or the pseudogene TRBV3-2), the J gene TRBJ2-1; 12 positions agree with TRBD2. Losses at the gene ends were 1 base for V and 6 bases for J; bases not matched to a gene: 7. The germline gives CDR1 LGHDT, CDR2 YNNKEL (reference sequence). This CDR3 has 17 amino acids. The CDR3 DNA is TGTGCCAGCAGCCAAGCGACTAGCGGGAGAGGGGGCAATGAGCAGTTCTTC. Amino acids: CASSQATSGRGGNEQFF.

The gene calls are TRBV13 and TRBJ2-3; 9 positions match TRBD2. V shed 1 base and J 6 bases; nucleotides not matched to a gene: 8. This CDR3 contains 16 residues. Germline assignment: CDR1 PRHDT and CDR2 FYEKMQ (reference sequence). The CDR3 bases are TGTGCCAGCAGCTTAGAGGTAGCGGGAGCCCTGGATACGCAGTATTTT. This translates into CASSLEVAGALDTQYF.

The chain carries TRBV9 and TRBJ2-1; 11 bases fit TRBD2. The V gene end was trimmed by 4 bases and the J gene end by 6 bases; junction bases not matched to a gene: 6. The CDR3 consists of 15 residues. In germline, CDR1 is SGDLS, CDR2 YYNGEE. CDR3 amino acids: CASSFGLAGFNEQFF. In DNA form, the CDR3 reads TGTGCCAGCAGCTTCGGACTAGCGGGTTTCAATGAGCAGTTCTTC.

The gene calls are TRBV6-5 and TRBJ1-2; a weak D match, TRBD1 (5 bases). The V gene's germline CDR1 is MNHEY and CDR2 SVGAGI. The CDR3 is 16 residues long. The V end was cut by 2 bases, the J end by 6 bases, with 19 bases between. CDR3 amino acids: CASSYGPPLGGNGYTF. The CDR3 DNA follows: TGTGCCAGCAGTTACGGCCCTCCCCTCGGGGGAAATGGCTACACCTTC.

V and J are TRBV5-4 and TRBJ2-3; 10 bases fit TRBD2. This CDR3 has 15 residues. V shed 6 bases, J shed 2 bases, and the junction held 6 bases outside the gene matches. The germline V gene has CDR1 SGHNT and CDR2 YYREEE (reference sequence). The CDR3 loop is CASTLAGGPTDTQYF. The CDR3 nucleotides are TGTGCCAGCACCTTAGCGGGAGGCCCCACAGATACGCAGTATTTT.

The chain uses TRBV6-5 and TRBJ2-5; 9 nucleotides match TRBD1. This CDR3 is built from 14 residues. CDR1 is MNHEY, CDR2 SVGAGI, per germline. V was pared by 2 bases and J by 4 bases, with 2 bases of the junction left unmatched. The CDR3 region has the DNA TGTGCCAGCAGTTACGGGGGACAGGGAGAGACCCAGTACTTC. It codes for CASSYGGQGETQYF.